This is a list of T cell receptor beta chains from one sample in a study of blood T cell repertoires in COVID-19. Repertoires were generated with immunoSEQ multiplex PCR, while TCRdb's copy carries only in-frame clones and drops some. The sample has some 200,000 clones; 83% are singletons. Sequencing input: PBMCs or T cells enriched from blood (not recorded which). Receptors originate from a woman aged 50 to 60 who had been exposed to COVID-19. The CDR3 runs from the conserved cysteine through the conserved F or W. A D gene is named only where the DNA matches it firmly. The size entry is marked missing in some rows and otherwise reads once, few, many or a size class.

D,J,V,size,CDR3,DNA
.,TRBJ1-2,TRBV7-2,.,CASSLATEPGYGYTF,TGTGCCAGCAGCTTAGCCACAGAGCCGGGGTATGGCTACACCTTC
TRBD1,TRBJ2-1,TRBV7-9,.,CASHGTGGYNEQFF,TGTGCCAGCCACGGGACAGGGGGCTACAATGAGCAGTTCTTC
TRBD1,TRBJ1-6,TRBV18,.,CASSLGQDNSPLHF,TGTGCCAGCTCACTTGGACAGGATAATTCACCCCTCCACTTT
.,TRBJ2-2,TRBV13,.,CASSTVKGINTGELFF,TGTGCCAGCAGCACAGTTAAGGGGATTAACACCGGGGAGCTGTTTTTT
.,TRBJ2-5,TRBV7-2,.,CASRPYGTMYQETQYF,TGTGCCAGCAGGCCTTACGGGACAATGTACCAAGAGACCCAGTACTTC
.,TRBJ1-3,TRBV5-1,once,CASSSQGGSGNTIYF,TGCGCCAGCAGCTCGCAGGGTGGCTCTGGAAACACCATATATTTT
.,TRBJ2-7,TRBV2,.,CASRYLQQVYEQYF,TGTGCCAGCCGCTACCTACAGCAGGTCTACGAGCAGTACTTC
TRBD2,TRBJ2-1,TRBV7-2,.,CASSPRTSGGPTEQFF,TGTGCCAGCAGCCCCCGGACTAGCGGGGGCCCGACTGAGCAGTTCTTC
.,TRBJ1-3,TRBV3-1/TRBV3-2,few,CASSLWGESGTIYF,TGTGCCAGCAGCCTTTGGGGGGAGAGTGGCACCATATATTTT
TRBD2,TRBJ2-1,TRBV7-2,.,CATSFGGGYNEQFF,TGTGCCACCTCTTTCGGGGGAGGGTACAATGAGCAGTTCTTC
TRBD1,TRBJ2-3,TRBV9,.,CASSVVPALTGADTQYF,TGTGCCAGCAGCGTAGTGCCCGCACTAACAGGGGCAGATACGCAGTATTTT
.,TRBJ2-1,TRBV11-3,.,CASSLGGTVGEQFF,TGTGCCAGCAGCTTGGGGGGTACGGTTGGTGAGCAGTTCTTC
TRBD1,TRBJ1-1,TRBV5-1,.,CASSLEGQGLNTEAFF,TGCGCCAGCAGCTTGGAGGGACAGGGGTTGAACACTGAAGCTTTCTTT
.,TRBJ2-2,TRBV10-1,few,CASSEPRTGELFF,TGCGCCAGCAGTGAGCCCAGGACCGGGGAGCTGTTTTTT
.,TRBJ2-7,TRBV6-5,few,CATSGVFNEQYF,TGTGCCACCTCAGGGGTGTTTAACGAGCAGTACTTC
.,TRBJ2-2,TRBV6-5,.,CASSPLKSTGELFF,TGTGCCAGCAGTCCCCTAAAATCCACCGGGGAGCTGTTTTTT
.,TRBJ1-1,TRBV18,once,CASSPRGGQNTEAFF,TGTGCCAGCTCACCACGGGGGGGACAGAACACTGAAGCTTTCTTT
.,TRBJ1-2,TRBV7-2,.,CASSLLAGGGGYTF,TGTGCCAGCAGCCTCCTGGCGGGGGGTGGGGGCTACACCTTC
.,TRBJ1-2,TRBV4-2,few,CASSQVLGDYGYTF,TGTGCCAGCAGCCAAGTGCTAGGTGACTATGGCTACACCTTC
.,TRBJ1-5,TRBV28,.,CASYQQGGNQPQHF,TGTGCCAGCTACCAACAGGGCGGTAATCAGCCCCAGCATTTT
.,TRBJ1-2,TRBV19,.,CASSVQGWSRGYTF,TGTGCCAGTAGTGTTCAGGGATGGTCGAGAGGCTACACCTTC
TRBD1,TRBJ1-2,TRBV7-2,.,CASSLVPGGYGYTF,TGTGCCAGCAGCTTAGTCCCAGGGGGGTATGGCTACACCTTC
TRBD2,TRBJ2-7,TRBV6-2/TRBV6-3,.,CASSYPLASGTYEQYF,TGTGCCAGCAGTTACCCCCTGGCTAGCGGAACTTACGAGCAGTACTTC
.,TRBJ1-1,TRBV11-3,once,CASSFTTGQEAFF,TGTGCCAGCAGCTTCACGACAGGCCAAGAAGCTTTCTTT
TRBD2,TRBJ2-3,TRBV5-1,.,CASSRNSGGAADTQYF,TGCGCCAGCAGCAGGAATAGCGGGGGGGCAGCGGATACGCAGTATTTT
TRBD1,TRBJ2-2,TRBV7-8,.,CASSHPGQSGELFF,TGTGCCAGCAGCCACCCGGGACAGTCCGGGGAGCTGTTTTTT
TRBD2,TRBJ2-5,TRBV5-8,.,CASSLVIASGGEETQYF,TGTGCCAGCAGCTTGGTGATCGCTAGCGGGGGGGAAGAGACCCAGTACTTC
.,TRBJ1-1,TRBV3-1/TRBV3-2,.,CASSEIMNTEAFF,TGTGCCAGCAGCGAGATTATGAACACTGAAGCTTTCTTT
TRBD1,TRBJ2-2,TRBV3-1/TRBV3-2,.,CASSGNWDSTGELFF,TGTGCCAGCAGCGGAAACTGGGACAGCACCGGGGAGCTGTTTTTT
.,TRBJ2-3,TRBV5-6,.,CASGRTDTQYF,TGTGCCAGCGGCCGCACAGATACGCAGTATTTT
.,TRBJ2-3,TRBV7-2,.,CASSPSLGGTQYF,TGTGCCAGCAGTCCAAGCCTGGGGGGTACGCAGTATTTT
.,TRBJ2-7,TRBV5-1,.,CASRLLLQSSYEQYF,TGCGCCAGCAGGCTTCTCTTACAGAGTTCCTACGAGCAGTACTTC
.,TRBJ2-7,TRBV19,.,CASSSTTAYEQYF,TGTGCCAGTAGTAGTACGACAGCCTACGAGCAGTACTTC
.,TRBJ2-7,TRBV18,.,CASSPPDREGEQYF,TGTGCCAGCTCACCCCCGGACAGGGAGGGAGAGCAGTACTTC
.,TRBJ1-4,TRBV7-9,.,CASIPRGKLFF,TGTGCCAGCATCCCCAGGGGAAAACTGTTTTTT
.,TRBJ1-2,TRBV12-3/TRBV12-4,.,CASSLRGVGGYTF,TGTGCCAGCAGTTTAAGAGGAGTAGGTGGCTACACCTTC
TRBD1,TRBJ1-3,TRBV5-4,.,CASSFDRAGNTIYF,TGTGCCAGCAGCTTTGACAGGGCTGGAAACACCATATATTTT
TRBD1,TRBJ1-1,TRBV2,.,CASSRGQGVPEAFF,TGTGCCAGCAGTCGGGGACAGGGGGTCCCTGAAGCTTTCTTT
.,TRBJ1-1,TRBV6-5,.,CASSYSQNEAFF,TGTGCCAGCAGTTACTCACAGAATGAAGCTTTCTTT
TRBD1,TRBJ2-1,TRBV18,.,CASSPGTGLDEQFF,TGTGCCAGCTCACCGGGGACAGGGCTCGATGAGCAGTTCTTC
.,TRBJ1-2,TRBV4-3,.,CASSQDAQSSYGYTF,TGCGCCAGCAGCCAAGATGCTCAGTCCTCCTATGGCTACACCTTC
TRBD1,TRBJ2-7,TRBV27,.,CASSLSRTGVSYEQYF,TGTGCCAGCAGTTTATCGAGGACAGGGGTCTCCTACGAGCAGTACTTC
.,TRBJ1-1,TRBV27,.,CASSFGRGNTEAFF,TGTGCCAGCAGTTTCGGCAGGGGGAACACTGAAGCTTTCTTT
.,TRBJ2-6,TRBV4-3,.,CASSQDGGAAGANVLTF,TGCGCCAGCAGCCAAGATGGGGGCGCAGCTGGGGCCAACGTCCTGACTTTC
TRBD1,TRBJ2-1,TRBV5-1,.,CASSATGVYNEQFF,TGCGCCAGCAGCGCTACAGGGGTGTACAATGAGCAGTTCTTC
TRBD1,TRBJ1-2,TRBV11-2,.,CASRRSGTGWRPGYTF,TGTGCCAGCAGACGATCCGGGACAGGGTGGAGGCCTGGCTACACCTTC
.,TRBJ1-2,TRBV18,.,CASSPASGVGYTF,TGTGCCAGCTCACCAGCATCAGGGGTCGGCTACACCTTC
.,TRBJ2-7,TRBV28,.,CASSPTGTYEQYF,TGTGCCAGCAGCCCTACAGGGACCTACGAGCAGTACTTC
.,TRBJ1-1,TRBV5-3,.,CARLPGGNTEAFF,TGTGCCAGACTTCCGGGTGGGAACACTGAAGCTTTCTTT
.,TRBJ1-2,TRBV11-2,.,CASSSTGPYGYTF,TGTGCCAGCAGCTCGACAGGCCCCTATGGCTACACCTTC
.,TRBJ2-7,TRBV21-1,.,CASSFRTGSIYEQYF,TGTGCCAGCAGCTTCCGGACAGGGTCCATATACGAGCAGTACTTC
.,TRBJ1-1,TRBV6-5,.,CASSPRAMGTEAFF,TGTGCCAGCAGCCCGAGGGCGATGGGCACTGAAGCTTTCTTT
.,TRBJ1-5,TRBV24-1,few,CATSDFWGHLERGNQPQHF,TGTGCCACCAGTGATTTTTGGGGACACCTAGAAAGGGGGAATCAGCCCCAGCATTTT
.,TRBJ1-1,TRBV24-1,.,CATSDSGIGNTEAFF,TGTGCCACCAGTGATTCAGGGATAGGGAACACTGAAGCTTTCTTT
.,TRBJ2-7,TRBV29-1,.,CSVGMASSYEQYF,TGCAGCGTTGGAATGGCCAGCTCCTACGAGCAGTACTTC